This T cell receptor beta chain was profiled in a study of long-term antiretroviral therapy in people with HIV. At the level of the study: There is a gap of about a decade between the earliest samples and the later 2015 immediate-ART recommendation. Regarding the study as a whole: Blood, drawn from about 2004 to 2018, may reflect older ART regimens. Dominating the repertoire at all time points were the clones that expanded before ART. Controls had broader CDR3 length ranges than HIV repertoires did.

At survey level, the immunoSEQ assay was run in its v3.0 version. This table comes from immunoSEQ multiplex PCR, and its TCRdb copy is limited to in-frame clones, with some not included. The sample has about 16,000 clones; around 83% are singletons. As to this clone: Its antigen is undetermined.

J lost 4 bases, V lost 3 bases, and 5 bases had no gene match. The CDR3 sequence is 15 residues long. Germline assignment: CDR1 LNHDA and CDR2 SQIVND (reference sequence). The receptor was isolated from a woman aged 40 to 50 with HIV. The rearrangement joins TRBV19 to TRBJ2-7; 11 bases are a match to TRBD1. Material: unsorted PBMCs, obtained 0.5 years after starting antiretroviral therapy. The CDR3 bases are TGTGCCAGTAGTATTCCCGGGACAGGGGGTTACGAGCAGTACTTC. Translation: CASSIPGTGGYEQYF.